The following is a TCR beta chain sequence with its context. By share, this clonotype ranks as medium-sized (0.01 to 0.1%). Its specific antigen is unknown. Base qualities were left out, and no much larger clone turns up one base away. Libraries came from 5' RACE. The instrument given in TCRdb is NextSeq 500. To correct for sequencing error and PCR bias, the TCR library protocol tagged individual cDNA molecules with unique molecular identifiers. TCR alpha and beta chains were both sequenced, and the abundances of alpha and beta sequences in each sample were closely correlated with each other. The authors' pipeline ran thus. V gene, J gene and CDR3 annotation of TCR sequences was performed with Decombinator V4. TCRs were defined as expanded if a significant change between any two time points was detected under a Poisson model with p below 0.0001. TCR abundances were normalised to the total number of TCRs sequenced per sample and were expressed as counts per million. MAIT TCRs were defined by TRAV1-2 paired with TRAJ12, TRAJ20 or TRAJ33, and iNKT TCRs by TRAV10 paired with TRAJ18. VDJdb, accessed 1 November 2021, was searched for CMV, EBV and SARS-CoV-2 annotated TCRs, excluding TCRs annotated for multiple antigens. TCRdb reprocessed the public reads (quality trimming at Q25 with fastp, clone calling with MiXCR) and kept in-frame beta chains. A single entry per CDR3 protein holds the most common genes and DNA from its merged rows. The V and J calls and clone size come from TCRdb's table, not from the authors' own analysis. This sample lists around 32,000 distinct CDR3 sequences; less than 6.5% were detected once. More than 4.5% of the sample comes from the top ten.

The entry originates in a study of early T cells in non-severe SARS-CoV-2 infection (dated by TCRdb to the early 2020s). Concerning the study at large: Because TCR sequencing relied on bulk RNA taken from unsorted whole blood, pairing of alpha and beta chains was not possible.

The study was a case-control design nested within a healthcare worker cohort in London, UK, with weekly nasopharyngeal swab PCR tests and blood sampling. Healthcare workers were recruited during the week of the UK lockdown, between 23 and 31 March 2020, and followed weekly for up to about 16 weeks. Results and caveats for the whole study, not just this receptor: VDJdb matching was skewed toward anti-spike CD8 responses and likely underestimated virus-specific expansions, missing private and CD4 specificities.

V has 4 bases trimmed and J has 6 bases trimmed; junction bases matching no gene number 8. Including cysteine and phenylalanine, the CDR3 has 15 amino acids. Only the CDR3 DNA stays, 45 bases, in frame from base 1. CDR1 and CDR2 were assigned from the germline V gene (reference sequence) as SGHNT and YYREEE. The TCR originated in an adult who was a healthcare worker with PCR-confirmed SARS-CoV-2 infection or an uninfected control (not recorded which). The sequencing sample was made of whole blood. The sequence joins TRBV5-4 to TRBJ2-3; 10 nucleotides in the junction match TRBD1. The CDR3 in this case is CASSQRDRGRDTQYF. Read as DNA, the sequence is TGTGCCAGCAGCCAACGGGACAGGGGTCGGGATACGCAGTATTTT. Supplemented by the reference TRBV5-4 and TRBJ2-3 proteins around the CDR3, the complete variable domain is ETGVTQSPTHLIKTRGQQVTLRCSSQSGHNTVSWYQQALGQGPQFIFQYYREEENGRGNFPPRFSGLQFPNYSSELNVNALELDDSALYLCASSQRDRGRDTQYFGPGTRLTVL.